The rows below give T cell receptor beta chains drawn from one sample of a study of blood T cells in healthy people across ages. TCRdb reanalysed the 5' RACE reads using MiXCR and keeps one entry per CDR3 protein. The data show about 1.6 million distinct CDR3 sequences, with about 35% seen just once and over 9% held by the top ten. The sequencing input was blood. The receptors stem from a woman in her thirties in good health. Each CDR3 is given with its conserved first and last residue. The size field is filled for only some rows; it gives once, few, many or a size class.

V	J	size	CDR3
TRBV5-1	TRBJ1-1	-	CASSLVISSINTEAFF
TRBV4-1	TRBJ2-7	-	CANSQGRVGSSYEQYF
TRBV6-6	TRBJ1-2	few	CASSYTKTDYGYTF
TRBV20-1	TRBJ1-1	-	CSALSSLEAFF
TRBV30	TRBJ2-1	-	CAWSVLVHEQFF
TRBV2	-	-	CASSDERARFYEQYF
TRBV6-5	TRBJ2-7	-	CASRFGQGNSYEQYF
TRBV20-1	TRBJ1-4	few	CSAITEGTSNEKLFF
TRBV6-1	TRBJ1-2	few	CATRVATNYGYTF
TRBV20-1	TRBJ1-4	few	CSAPGRNATNEKLFF
TRBV5-6	TRBJ2-7	-	CASSLGGRPTYEQYF
TRBV20-1	TRBJ2-7	-	CSARTSGSLFSYEQYF
TRBV28	TRBJ2-5	many	CASRPGFQETQYF
TRBV12-5	TRBJ2-7	-	CASAPDRDPYEQYF
TRBV11-2	TRBJ1-2	-	CASSLNVRPSRSYGYTF
TRBV29-1	TRBJ1-2	-	CGGDRGDGYTF
TRBV2	TRBJ2-3	-	CASSVGIGGRGDTQYF
TRBV12-3/TRBV12-4	TRBJ1-2	few	CASGTGGFSGYTF
TRBV5-1	-	-	CASSTDRGSLYEQYF
TRBV28	-	once	CASSRQGRGFRETQYF
TRBV20-1	TRBJ2-7	-	CSARGAGDSYEQYF
TRBV3-1	TRBJ2-6	few	CASSHRRTGGAGANVLTF
TRBV5-1	TRBJ2-4	-	CAGSLSSLAKNIQYF
TRBV12-3/TRBV12-4	TRBJ1-5	-	CASSLGEFRQPQHF
TRBV4-2	TRBJ2-1	-	CASSPARVGRGSYNEQFF
TRBV6-1	TRBJ2-7	-	CASSDSGQGYEQYF
TRBV12-3/TRBV12-4	TRBJ1-2	-	CASRSDRSNYGYTF
TRBV20-1	TRBJ1-6	-	CSARELVQGNSPLHF
TRBV12-3/TRBV12-4	TRBJ2-3	-	CASCLHPSAYTDTQYF
TRBV20-1	TRBJ2-3	few	CSARVLVAGKLDTQYF
TRBV20-1	TRBJ2-4	-	CSPIAKNIQYF
TRBV12-3/TRBV12-4	TRBJ2-7	many	CASSPLQGSYEQYF
TRBV15	TRBJ2-5	-	CATSRDRTGVETQYF
TRBV5-1	TRBJ2-3	few	CATRRLADTTDTQYF
TRBV12-2	TRBJ2-1	-	CARRRDGGIVWFF
TRBV7-9	TRBJ1-1	-	CASSLLYSAGKAFF
TRBV20-1	TRBJ2-7	-	CSAGPAGGPYEQYF
TRBV7-3	TRBJ2-2	-	CASSLYGAGVSNTGELFF
TRBV5-1	TRBJ2-4	-	CASSLSSGSLPSGEQYF
TRBV27	TRBJ2-7	-	CASRAGTTSYEQYF
TRBV2	TRBJ1-2	-	CASSAAYDYTF
TRBV3-1	TRBJ1-1	-	CASSDGAAGMNTEAFF
TRBV12-3/TRBV12-4	TRBJ2-1	-	CASMGRGYNEQFF
TRBV20-1	TRBJ2-3	-	CSAVRPSGSTDTQYF
TRBV14	TRBJ1-1	once	CASSPTWGPEAFF
TRBV6-5	TRBJ2-5	-	CASSYSVGVTETQYF
TRBV7-9	TRBJ1-1	-	CASSLAYRTVSGNTEAFF
TRBV6-2/TRBV6-3	TRBJ2-7	many	CASSRDFSSYEQYF
TRBV6-1	TRBJ1-2	-	CASSRDRHRYTF
TRBV6-2/TRBV6-3	TRBJ2-7	few	CASSYPGKGIYEQYF
TRBV6-6	TRBJ2-1	few	CASSFLAGAAGEQFF
TRBV24-1	TRBJ2-5	few	CATSETTSGRETQYF
TRBV5-1	TRBJ1-1	once	CAGSLGGTAHEAFF
TRBV5-6	TRBJ2-1	few	CASSLYRVTSGNEQFF